Listed here are 26 T cell receptor beta chains from one sample, sequenced in a study of blood T cell repertoires in COVID-19. Profiling relied on immunoSEQ multiplex PCR, and the TCRdb table lists in-frame clones only, not all of them. The sample has roughly 43,000 clones, about nine tenths seen once. The sample taken for sequencing was peripheral blood. These TCRs come from a human donor in a cohort sampled during active COVID-19.

V and J are TRBV24-1 and TRBJ1-1, with 7 positions matching TRBD1. The V and J ends lost 4 bases and 5 bases, in that order; junction bases with no gene match: 3. Germline CDR1 reads KGHDR; CDR2 reads SFDVKD. The CDR3 sequence is 13 residues long. CDR3 in DNA: TGTGCCACCAGTGACCAACAGGGGACTGAAGCTTTCTTT. Its translation is CATSDQQGTEAFF.

The chain uses TRBV5-5 and TRBJ2-1; 8 bases agree with TRBD1. With 1 base clipped from V and 4 bases from J, the junction kept 4 bases outside the gene matches. Germline V gene sequence: CDR1 SGHKS, CDR2 YYEKEE (reference sequence). CDR3 size: 15 residues. CDR3 bases: TGTGCCAGCAGCTTGATCCAGGGGGCATACAATGAGCAGTTCTTC. As protein: CASSLIQGAYNEQFF.

The rearrangement joins TRBV6-4 to TRBJ2-7, with 9 bases matching TRBD2. Germline values: CDR1 MRHNA, CDR2 SNTAGT. V shed 2 bases and J 3 bases; nucleotides not matched to a gene: 8. The CDR3 contains 16 residues. This chain's CDR3 is CASSDNIASGIYEQYF. The DNA of the CDR3 is TGTGCCAGCAGTGACAATATAGCTAGCGGGATCTACGAGCAGTACTTC.

This rearrangement joins TRBV6-4 to TRBJ2-6, with TRBD1 matching 7 bases. The CDR3 has 16 residues. Trimming cost V 6 bases and J 3 bases; bases outside gene matches: 8. CDR1 and CDR2 (germline): MRHNA, SNTAGT. CDR3 amino acids: CASSGTGADGANVLTF. In nucleotides, the CDR3 is TGTGCCAGCAGCGGCACAGGGGCGGATGGGGCCAACGTCCTGACTTTC.

The gene calls are TRBV28 and TRBJ2-7, with 9 bases matching TRBD1. V gave up 6 bases and J gave up 4 bases; unmatched junction bases: 7. CDR1 and CDR2 from the germline V gene are MDHEN and SYDVKM. There are 14 residues in the CDR3. CDR3 region: CASSLDRGRYEQYF. CDR3 nucleotides: TGTGCCAGCAGCTTGGACAGGGGAAGGTACGAGCAGTACTTC.

The chain combines TRBV3-1 (or the pseudogene TRBV3-2) with TRBJ1-4, with D perhaps TRBD1 (5 bases). The CDR3 covers 14 residues. Germline CDR1 and CDR2: LGHDT and YNNKEL (reference sequence). Trimming took off 4 bases at V and 3 bases at J, with 9 bases between the two ends. CDR3 sequence reads: CASSLQAPNEKLFF. DNA for the CDR3: TGTGCCAGCAGCCTACAGGCTCCTAATGAAAAACTGTTTTTT.

The chain links TRBV4-3 to TRBJ1-2, with a possible D match to TRBD1 (6 bases). The CDR3 covers 14 residues. Germline V gene data show CDR1 as LGHNA and CDR2 as YSLEER. Trimming removed 5 bases at V and 8 bases at J, with 18 bases between. CDR3 sequence reads: CASSEGVSLSGYTF. The CDR3 DNA reads TGCGCCAGCAGCGAGGGGGTTTCCTTATCCGGCTACACCTTC.

The V call is TRBV3-1 (or the pseudogene TRBV3-2), the J call TRBJ1-2; no clear D gene. The germline V and J ends were trimmed by 3 bases and 8 bases, with 16 bases remaining between them. Germline CDR1 reads LGHDT; CDR2 reads YNNKEL (reference sequence). CDR3 length equals 14 residues. The CDR3 loop is CASSHGIAREGYTF. In nucleotides, the CDR3 is TGTGCCAGCAGCCATGGGATAGCGAGGGAAGGCTACACCTTC.

The chain employs TRBV11-2 and TRBJ2-7, with D perhaps matching TRBD1 (6 bases). V lost 0 bases and J 3 bases, leaving 18 bases between the germline ends. CDR1 and CDR2 (germline): SGHAT, FQNNGV. The CDR3 sequence is 17 residues long. The CDR3 reads CASSLEGLGTWRYEQYF. CDR3 DNA: TGTGCCAGCAGCTTAGAGGGGTTGGGGACATGGCGCTACGAGCAGTACTTC.

V gene TRBV27 combines with J gene TRBJ2-7, with a weak D call TRBD1 (5 bases). V was trimmed by 2 bases and J by 0 bases, leaving 5 bases between them. Germline CDR1 and CDR2: MNHEY and SMNVEV (reference sequence). The CDR3 runs 13 residues. This CDR3 is CASSLGASYEQYF. The CDR3 DNA reads as TGTGCCAGCAGTTTAGGGGCCTCCTACGAGCAGTACTTC.

This sequence joins TRBV6-4 and TRBJ2-3; tentatively, D is TRBD2 (6 bases). The CDR3 totals 15 residues. Germline V gene sequence: CDR1 MRHNA, CDR2 SNTAGT. The germline V and J ends were trimmed by 0 bases and 2 bases, with 9 bases remaining between them. The CDR3 sequence is CASSDSAGPTDTQYF. The CDR3, as DNA: TGTGCCAGCAGTGACTCGGCGGGGCCCACAGATACGCAGTATTTT.

The V gene is TRBV7-9, the J gene TRBJ1-1; weak D call: TRBD1 (5 bases). The ends were cut back, 1 base at V and 2 bases at J, with 11 bases in the middle. The germline CDR1 and CDR2 sequences are SEHNR and FQNEAQ (reference sequence). The CDR3 covers 15 residues. The CDR3 sequence is CASSLVTGHNTEAFF. Here the CDR3 DNA reads TGTGCCAGCAGCTTAGTTACAGGACACAACACTGAAGCTTTCTTT.

The V and J genes are TRBV9 and TRBJ2-2, with 9 nucleotides matching TRBD1. V trimming: 3 bases; J trimming: 4 bases; junction bases outside the gene matches: 10. Germline V gene sequence: CDR1 SGDLS, CDR2 YYNGEE. This CDR3 is built from 17 residues. CDR3 sequence reads: CASSGVRDRAGTGELFF. The DNA of the CDR3 is TGTGCCAGCAGCGGCGTCCGGGACAGGGCCGGCACCGGGGAGCTGTTTTTT.

This clone was observed a single time. The V gene is TRBV11-2, the J gene TRBJ2-2; the match to TRBD2 covers 7 bases. From germline, CDR1 is SGHAT and CDR2 FQNNGV. J gave up 0 bases and V 1 base, and 2 bases lay outside the gene matches. The CDR3 is 16 amino acids. The CDR3 loop is CASSLGGLPNTGELFF. The CDR3, as DNA: TGTGCCAGCAGCTTAGGGGGACTACCGAACACCGGGGAGCTGTTTTTT.

This rearrangement joins TRBV7-8 to TRBJ2-6; TRBD1 aligns across 7 bases. Losses at the gene ends were 8 bases for V and 5 bases for J; bases not matched to a gene: 6. The CDR3 loop spans 14 amino acids. Germline CDR1 is SGHVS and CDR2 is FQNEAQ. CDR3 DNA sequence: TGTGCCAGCCGTTGGGACAGCTGGGCCAACGTCCTGACTTTC. This sequence encodes CASRWDSWANVLTF.

This clone was recorded a few times. This chain links TRBV6-1 with TRBJ1-2, with 8 bases aligning to TRBD1. Unmatched junction bases numbered 7, after V lost 3 bases and J lost 4 bases. The CDR3 is 15 residues long. Germline V lookup: CDR1 MNHNS, CDR2 SASEGT. The CDR3 sequence: CASSDLGTGFYGYTF. The CDR3 region has the DNA TGTGCCAGCAGTGACCTCGGGACAGGTTTCTATGGCTACACCTTC.

V is TRBV4-1 and J is TRBJ1-2, with D maybe TRBD1 (5 bases). Trimming left V 5 bases short and J 0 bases short, with 10 bases between. This CDR3 is 14 amino acids long. Germline V CDR1 and CDR2: MGHRA, YSYEKL. As DNA, the CDR3 is TGCGCCAGCAGCAGTTCACAGGCTAACTATGGCTACACCTTC. This encodes CASSSSQANYGYTF.

V is TRBV7-3 and J is TRBJ2-1; 7 bases fit TRBD2. Germline V gene sequence: CDR1 SGHTA, CDR2 FQGTGA. CDR3 length equals 14 residues. The trim removed 2 bases at V and 6 bases at J, leaving 4 bases unmatched. The CDR3 DNA reads as TGTGCCAGCAGCTTAGGGGAGGGGAGCAATGAGCAGTTCTTC. This translates into CASSLGEGSNEQFF.

V and J are TRBV28 and TRBJ1-1, with TRBD1 as a possible D gene (5 bases). Germline V CDR1 and CDR2: MDHEN, SYDVKM. V was shortened by 8 bases and J by 1 base, with 11 bases between the two germline ends. The CDR3 is 13 amino acids. CDR3 protein: CASGPGANTEAFF. The CDR3 DNA reads TGTGCCAGCGGTCCTGGGGCGAACACTGAAGCTTTCTTT.

V usage is TRBV1 and J usage is TRBJ2-7; the listed D gene, TRBD2, was not tested against the DNA. TRBV1 is a pseudogene locus. The CDR3 covers 14 residues. CDR3 amino acids: CTSSQASGSYEQYF. The CDR3, as DNA: TGCACCAGCAGCCAAGCTAGCGGGAGCTACGAGCAGTACTTC.

This clone was counted once. The genes are TRBV7-8 and TRBJ2-5, with a possible D match to TRBD1 (5 bases). The germline V gene encodes CDR1 SGHVS and CDR2 FQNEAQ. This CDR3 comprises 14 residues. The V end lost 5 bases, the J end lost 5 bases, and 15 bases lay between the germline ends. The CDR3 region has the DNA TGTGCCAGCAGCCCTCCGGACCCAGGGGAGACCCAGTACTTC. This gives the protein CASSPPDPGETQYF.

This chain joins TRBV9 and TRBJ1-2; 10 bases align to TRBD1. There are 16 residues in the CDR3. Germline-derived CDR1 and CDR2 are SGDLS and YYNGEE. J was trimmed by 5 bases and V by 1 base; bases with no gene match: 8. This CDR3 reads CASSVHSGQGNYGYTF. In DNA, the CDR3 is TGTGCCAGCAGCGTACACTCGGGACAGGGGAATTATGGCTACACCTTC.

The CDR3 protein is CASSGDRGPSGANVLTF. Here the CDR3 DNA reads TGTGCCAGCAGTGGGGACAGGGGGCCTTCTGGGGCCAACGTCCTGACTTTC. This rearrangement joins TRBV6-1 to TRBJ2-6; 12 nucleotides agree with TRBD1. The germline V gene encodes CDR1 MNHNS and CDR2 SASEGT. This CDR3 spans 17 amino acids. Trimming removed 4 bases from V and 1 base from J; junction bases left unmatched: 2.

About this clone itself: One junction end does not reproduce the germline sequence, and a read error may be involved. The CDR3 coding sequence is TGCAGCGTGGAAGACTCTAACTATGGCTACACCTTC. This translates into CSVEDSNYGYTF. J is TRBJ1-2 and V is TRBV29-1; no firm D call. This CDR3 contains 12 residues. Germline V CDR1 and CDR2: SQVTM, ANQGSEA.

The table lists this clone with a count of one. The genes are TRBV30 and TRBJ1-1, with D possibly matching TRBD1 (5 bases). Germline-derived CDR1 and CDR2 are GTSNPN and SVGIG (reference sequence). The CDR3 is 15 residues long. V shed 3 bases and J shed 0 bases, with 14 bases lying between them. The CDR3 spells CAWRAGLVLNTEAFF. The CDR3 coding sequence is TGTGCCTGGAGAGCAGGGCTGGTCCTGAACACTGAAGCTTTCTTT.

The CDR3 here is CAIEDSKYEQYF. Written as DNA, the CDR3 is TGTGCCATCGAAGACAGTAAATACGAGCAGTACTTC. The chain joins TRBV10-3 to TRBJ2-7, with D possibly being TRBD1 (5 bases). This CDR3 comprises 12 residues. V was trimmed by 8 bases and J by 4 bases, leaving 12 bases between them. Germline assignment: CDR1 ENHRY and CDR2 SYGVKD.